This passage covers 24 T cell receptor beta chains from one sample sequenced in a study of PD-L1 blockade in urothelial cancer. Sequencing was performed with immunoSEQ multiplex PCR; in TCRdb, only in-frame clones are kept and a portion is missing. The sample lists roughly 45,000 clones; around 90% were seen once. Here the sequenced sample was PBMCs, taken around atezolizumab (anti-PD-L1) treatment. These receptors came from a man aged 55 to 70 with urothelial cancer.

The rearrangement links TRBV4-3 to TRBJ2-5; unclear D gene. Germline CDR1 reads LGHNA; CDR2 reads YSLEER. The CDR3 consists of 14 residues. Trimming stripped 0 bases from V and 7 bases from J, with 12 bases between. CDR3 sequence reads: CASSQDLQVVTQYF. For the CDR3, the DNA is TGCGCCAGCAGCCAAGACTTGCAGGTGGTGACCCAGTACTTC.

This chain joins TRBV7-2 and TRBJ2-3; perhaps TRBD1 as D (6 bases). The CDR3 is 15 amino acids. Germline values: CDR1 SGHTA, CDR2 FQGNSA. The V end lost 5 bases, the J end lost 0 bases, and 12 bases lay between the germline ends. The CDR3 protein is CASSLTGLSTDTQYF. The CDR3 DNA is TGTGCCAGCAGCCTTACAGGGCTAAGCACAGATACGCAGTATTTT.

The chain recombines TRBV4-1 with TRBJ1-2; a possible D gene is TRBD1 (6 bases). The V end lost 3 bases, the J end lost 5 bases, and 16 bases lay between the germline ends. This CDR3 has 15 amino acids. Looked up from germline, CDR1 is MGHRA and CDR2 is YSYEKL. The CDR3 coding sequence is TGCGCCAGCAGCCACGCTATACAGGGCAATTATGGCTACACCTTC. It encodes CASSHAIQGNYGYTF.

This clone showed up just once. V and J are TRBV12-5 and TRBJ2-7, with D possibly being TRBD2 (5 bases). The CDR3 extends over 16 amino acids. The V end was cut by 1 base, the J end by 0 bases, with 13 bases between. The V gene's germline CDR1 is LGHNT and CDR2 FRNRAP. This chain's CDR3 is CASGLANGEISYEQYF. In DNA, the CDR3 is TGTGCTAGTGGTTTGGCCAATGGGGAGATCTCCTACGAGCAGTACTTC. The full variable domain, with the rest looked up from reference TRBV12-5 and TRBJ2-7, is DARVTQTPRHKVTEMGQEVTMRCQPILGHNTVFWYRQTMMQGLELLAYFRNRAPLDDSGMPKDRFSAEMPDATLATLKIQPSEPRDSAVYFCASGLANGEISYEQYFGPGTRLTVT.

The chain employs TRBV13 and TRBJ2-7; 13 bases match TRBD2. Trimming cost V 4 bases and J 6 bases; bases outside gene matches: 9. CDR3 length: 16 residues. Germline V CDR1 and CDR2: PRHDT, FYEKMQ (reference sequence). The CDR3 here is CASSSIILAGGPEQYF. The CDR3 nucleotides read TGTGCCAGCAGCTCGATCATACTAGCGGGGGGGCCCGAGCAGTACTTC.

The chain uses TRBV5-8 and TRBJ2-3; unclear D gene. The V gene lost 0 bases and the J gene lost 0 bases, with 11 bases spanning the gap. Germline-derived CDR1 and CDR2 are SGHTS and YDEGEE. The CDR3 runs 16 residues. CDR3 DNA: TGTGCCAGCAGCTTGGGAGCCGGGTATAGCACAGATACGCAGTATTTT. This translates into CASSLGAGYSTDTQYF.

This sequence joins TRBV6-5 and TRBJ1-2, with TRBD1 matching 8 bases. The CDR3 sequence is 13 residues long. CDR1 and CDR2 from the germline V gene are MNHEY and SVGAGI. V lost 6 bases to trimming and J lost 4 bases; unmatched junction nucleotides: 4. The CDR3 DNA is TGTGCCAGCAGATGGGACAGGACCTATGGCTACACCTTC. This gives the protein CASRWDRTYGYTF.

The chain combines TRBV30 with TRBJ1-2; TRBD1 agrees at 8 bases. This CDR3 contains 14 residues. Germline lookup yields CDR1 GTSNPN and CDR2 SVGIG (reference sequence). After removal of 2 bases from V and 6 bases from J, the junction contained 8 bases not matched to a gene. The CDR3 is CAWSFGQGRNGYTF. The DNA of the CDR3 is TGTGCCTGGAGTTTCGGACAGGGCAGGAATGGCTACACCTTC.

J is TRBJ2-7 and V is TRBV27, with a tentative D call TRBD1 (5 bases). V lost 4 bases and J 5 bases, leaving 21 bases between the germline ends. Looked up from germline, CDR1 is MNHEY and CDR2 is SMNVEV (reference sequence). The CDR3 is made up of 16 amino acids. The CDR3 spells CASSSRSDSNPHEQYF. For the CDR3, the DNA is TGTGCCAGCAGTTCGCGATCTGACAGCAACCCCCACGAGCAGTACTTC.

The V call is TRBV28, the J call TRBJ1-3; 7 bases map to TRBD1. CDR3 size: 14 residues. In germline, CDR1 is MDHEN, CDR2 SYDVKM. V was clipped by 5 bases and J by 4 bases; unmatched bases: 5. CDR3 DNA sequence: TGTGCCAGCAGTCGTACAGGGGTCGGAAACACCATATATTTT. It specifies CASSRTGVGNTIYF.

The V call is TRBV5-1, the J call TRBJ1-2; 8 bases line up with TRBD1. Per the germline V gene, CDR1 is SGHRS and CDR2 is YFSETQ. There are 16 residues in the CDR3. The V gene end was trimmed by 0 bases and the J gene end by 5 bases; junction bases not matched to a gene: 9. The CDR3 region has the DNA TGCGCCAGCAGCTTGGAAGGGGCAGGGGGCGCGTATGGCTACACCTTC. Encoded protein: CASSLEGAGGAYGYTF.

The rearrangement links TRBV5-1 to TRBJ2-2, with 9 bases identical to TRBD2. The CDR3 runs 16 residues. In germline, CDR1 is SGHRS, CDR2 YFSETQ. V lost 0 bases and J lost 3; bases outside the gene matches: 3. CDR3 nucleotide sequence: TGCGCCAGCAGCTTGGATGCGGGGGGGGACACCGGGGAGCTGTTTTTT. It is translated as CASSLDAGGDTGELFF.

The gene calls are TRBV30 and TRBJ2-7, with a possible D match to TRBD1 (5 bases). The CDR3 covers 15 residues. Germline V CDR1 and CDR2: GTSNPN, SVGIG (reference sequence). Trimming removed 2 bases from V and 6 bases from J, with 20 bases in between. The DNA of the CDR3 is TGTGCCTGGAGTACACACCCGAAGGGGTTCTCCGAGCAGTACTTC. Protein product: CAWSTHPKGFSEQYF.

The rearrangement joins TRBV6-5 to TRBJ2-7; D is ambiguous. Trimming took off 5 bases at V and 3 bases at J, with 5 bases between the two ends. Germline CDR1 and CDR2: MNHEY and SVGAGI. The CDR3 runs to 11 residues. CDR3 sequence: CASSTDYEQYF. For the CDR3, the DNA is TGTGCCAGCAGTACAGACTACGAGCAGTACTTC.

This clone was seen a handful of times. The CDR3 coding sequence is TGTGCCAGCAGCGCCACTTCTGTAGATGGAAACACCATATATTTT. Protein sequence: CASSATSVDGNTIYF. The genes are TRBV6-1 and TRBJ1-3; no clear D. V lost 6 bases and J 3 bases, leaving 15 bases between the germline ends. The CDR3 totals 15 residues. Per the germline V gene, CDR1 is MNHNS and CDR2 is SASEGT.

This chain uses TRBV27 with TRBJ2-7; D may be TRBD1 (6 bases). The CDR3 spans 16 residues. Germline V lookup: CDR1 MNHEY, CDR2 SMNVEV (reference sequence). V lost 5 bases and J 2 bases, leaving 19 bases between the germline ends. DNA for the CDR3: TGTGCCAGCAGTCCCATGGGGATAAGGGGGACCTACGAGCAGTACTTC. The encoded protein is CASSPMGIRGTYEQYF.

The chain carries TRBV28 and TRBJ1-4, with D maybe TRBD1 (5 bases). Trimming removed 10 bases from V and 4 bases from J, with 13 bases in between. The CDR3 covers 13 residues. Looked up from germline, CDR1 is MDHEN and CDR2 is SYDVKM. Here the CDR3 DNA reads TGTGCCACACAGGTTGGATATAATGAAAAACTGTTTTTT. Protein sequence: CATQVGYNEKLFF. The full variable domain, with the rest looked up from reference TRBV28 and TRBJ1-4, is DVKVTQSSRYLVKRTGEKVFLECVQDMDHENMFWYRQDPGLGLRLIYFSYDVKMKEKGDIPEGYSVSREKKERFSLILESASTNQTSMYLCATQVGYNEKLFFGSGTQLSVL.

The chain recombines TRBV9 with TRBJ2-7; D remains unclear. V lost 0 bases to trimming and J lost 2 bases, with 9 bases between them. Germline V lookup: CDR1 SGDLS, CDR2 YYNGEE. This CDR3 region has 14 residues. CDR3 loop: CASSVVAEPYEQYF. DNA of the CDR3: TGTGCCAGCAGCGTAGTGGCAGAACCCTACGAGCAGTACTTC.

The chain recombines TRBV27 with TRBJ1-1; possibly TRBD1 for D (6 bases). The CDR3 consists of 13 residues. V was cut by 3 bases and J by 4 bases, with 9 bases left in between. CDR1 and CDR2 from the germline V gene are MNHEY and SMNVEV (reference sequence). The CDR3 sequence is CASSFDRSTEAFF. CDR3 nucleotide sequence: TGTGCCAGCAGTTTCGACAGGTCCACTGAAGCTTTCTTT.

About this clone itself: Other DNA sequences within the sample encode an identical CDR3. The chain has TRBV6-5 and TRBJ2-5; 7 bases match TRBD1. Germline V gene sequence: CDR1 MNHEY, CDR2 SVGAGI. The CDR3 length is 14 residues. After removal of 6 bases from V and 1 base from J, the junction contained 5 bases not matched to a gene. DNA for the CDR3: TGTGCCAGCAGCCCCGGGACAGCCCAAGAGACCCAGTACTTC. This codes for CASSPGTAQETQYF.

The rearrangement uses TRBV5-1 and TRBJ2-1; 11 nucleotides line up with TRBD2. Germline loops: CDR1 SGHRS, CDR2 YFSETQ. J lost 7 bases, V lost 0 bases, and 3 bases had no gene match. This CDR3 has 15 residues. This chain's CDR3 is CASSLGLAGGNEQFF. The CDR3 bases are TGCGCCAGCAGCTTGGGGCTAGCGGGGGGAAATGAGCAGTTCTTC.

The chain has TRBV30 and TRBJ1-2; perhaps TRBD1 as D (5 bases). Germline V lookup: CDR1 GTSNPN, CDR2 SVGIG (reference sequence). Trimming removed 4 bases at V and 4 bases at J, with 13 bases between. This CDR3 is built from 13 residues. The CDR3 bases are TGTGCCTGGAAAAGAGACAGACCCTATGGCTACACCTTC. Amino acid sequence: CAWKRDRPYGYTF.

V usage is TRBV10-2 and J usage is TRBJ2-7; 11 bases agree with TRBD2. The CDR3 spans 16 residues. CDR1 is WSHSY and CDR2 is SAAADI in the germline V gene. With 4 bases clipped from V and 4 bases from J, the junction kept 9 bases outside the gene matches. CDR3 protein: CASSGVTSGGRYEQYF. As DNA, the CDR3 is TGCGCCAGCAGTGGGGTTACTAGCGGGGGTCGGTACGAGCAGTACTTC.

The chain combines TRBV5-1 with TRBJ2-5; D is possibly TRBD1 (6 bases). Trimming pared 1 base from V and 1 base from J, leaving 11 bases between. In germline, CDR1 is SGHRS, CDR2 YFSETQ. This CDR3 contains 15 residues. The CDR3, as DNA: TGCGCCAGCAGCTTGTCCCACAGGGCCCAAGAGACCCAGTACTTC. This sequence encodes CASSLSHRAQETQYF. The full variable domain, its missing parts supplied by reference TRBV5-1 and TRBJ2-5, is KAGVTQTPRYLIKTRGQQVTLSCSPISGHRSVSWYQQTPGQGLQFLFEYFSETQRNKGNFPGRFSGRQFSNSRSEMNVSTLELGDSALYLCASSLSHRAQETQYFGPGTRLLVL.